The clone carrying this T cell receptor beta chain has a handful of counts. The data were taken from a study of shared clonotypes between healthy human individuals. The repertoire was sequenced with immunoSEQ multiplex PCR; TCRdb's copy has only in-frame clones and lacks some. The data contain 2 million to 2.5 million clones, 92% of them singletons. This CDR3 has 13 amino acids. Trimming cost V 2 bases and J 5 bases, with 9 bases left between them. Germline V gene data show CDR1 as SGHTA and CDR2 as FQGTGA. Sequencing was carried out using naive CD4+ T cells from PBMCs. Documented subset: CD45RA+ positively selected. V is TRBV7-3 and J is TRBJ1-1; possibly TRBD1 for D (6 bases). This clonotype originated in a man between 18 and 35 years old in good health. Some clones in this sample may be carry-over from other donors' samples. The CDR3 DNA reads TGTGCCAGCAGCTTAGGACAGAGGACTGAAGCTTTCTTT. It translates to CASSLGQRTEAFF.